The clone carrying this T cell receptor (beta chain) was seen a handful of times. The antigen is unknown. The time point was: blood at routine non-recurrence follow-up after resection. Frozen PBMC, nontumor lung or tumor provided whole RNA, which was sequenced unsorted. These data belong to a study of spatial heterogeneity in lung cancer. At the level of the study: There were roughly 72 donors, all of them untreated patients with early-stage non-small cell lung cancer. Detected sequences consistently included more beta-chain ones than alpha-chain ones.

The CDR3 spans 12 residues. Germline CDR1 is ENHRY and CDR2 is SYGVKD. J lost 12 bases, V lost 2 bases, and 4 bases had no gene match. TCRdb re-analysed the 5' RACE reads in MiXCR, keeping a single row per CDR3 protein. The sample has about 120,000 distinct CDR3 sequences; 12% are singletons. General study findings and limits: Ubiquitous expanded tumor TCRs surfaced in blood more at resection than they did at follow-up.

This TCR derives from a male donor with early-stage non-small cell lung cancer. The material sequenced was PBMCs, taken at follow-up. This sequence joins TRBV10-3 and TRBJ2-3; 8 bases agree with TRBD1. The CDR3 DNA sequence: TGTGCCATCAGTGAGATTGGACAGGGCCAGTATTTT. This translates into CAISEIGQGQYF.